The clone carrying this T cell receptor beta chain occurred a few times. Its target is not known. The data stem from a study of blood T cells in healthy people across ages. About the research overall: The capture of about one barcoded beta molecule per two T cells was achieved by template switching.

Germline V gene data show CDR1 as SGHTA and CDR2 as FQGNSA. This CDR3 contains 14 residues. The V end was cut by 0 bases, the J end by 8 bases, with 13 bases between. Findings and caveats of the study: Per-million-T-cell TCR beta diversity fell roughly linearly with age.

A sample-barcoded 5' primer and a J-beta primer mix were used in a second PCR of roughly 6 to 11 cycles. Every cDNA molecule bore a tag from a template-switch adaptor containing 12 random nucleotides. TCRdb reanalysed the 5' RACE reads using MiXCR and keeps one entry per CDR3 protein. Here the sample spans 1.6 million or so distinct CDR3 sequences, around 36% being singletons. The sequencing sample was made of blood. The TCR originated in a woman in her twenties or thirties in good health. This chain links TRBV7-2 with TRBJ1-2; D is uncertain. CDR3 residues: CASSLARGMRGYTF. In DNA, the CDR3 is TGTGCCAGCAGCTTAGCGCGGGGTATGAGAGGCTACACCTTC. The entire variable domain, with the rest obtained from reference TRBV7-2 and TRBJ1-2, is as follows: GAGVSQSPSNKVTEKGKDVELRCDPISGHTALYWYRQSLGQGLEFLIYFQGNSAPDKSGLPSDRFSAERTGGSVSTLTIQRTQQEDSAVYLCASSLARGMRGYTFGSGTRLTVV.